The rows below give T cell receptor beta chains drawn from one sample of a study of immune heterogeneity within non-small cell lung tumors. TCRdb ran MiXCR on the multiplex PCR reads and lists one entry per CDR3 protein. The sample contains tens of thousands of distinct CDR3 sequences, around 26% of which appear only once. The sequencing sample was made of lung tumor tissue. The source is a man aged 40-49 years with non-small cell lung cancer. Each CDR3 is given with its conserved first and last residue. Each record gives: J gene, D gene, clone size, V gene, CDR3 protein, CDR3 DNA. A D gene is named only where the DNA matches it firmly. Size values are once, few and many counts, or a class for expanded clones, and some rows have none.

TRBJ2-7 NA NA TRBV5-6 CASSLERGYEQYF TGTGCCAGCAGCTTGGAACGGGGTTACGAGCAGTACTTC
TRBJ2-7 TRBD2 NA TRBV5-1 CASSLQVSGSYEQYF TGCGCCAGCAGCCTACAGGTTAGCGGGTCCTACGAGCAGTACTTC
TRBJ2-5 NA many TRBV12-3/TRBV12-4 CASSARNRAETQYF TGTGCCAGCAGTGCCCGCAACAGGGCTGAGACCCAGTACTTC
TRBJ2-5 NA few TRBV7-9 CASSLASTGGTQYF TGTGCCAGCAGCTTAGCGTCGACCGGAGGGACCCAGTACTTC
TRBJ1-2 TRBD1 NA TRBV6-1 CASIHVGGTGRYGYTF TGTGCCAGCATCCACGTGGGGGGGACAGGGCGCTATGGCTACACCTTC
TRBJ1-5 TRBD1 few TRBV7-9 CASSLSGTGNSQPQHF TGTGCCAGCAGCTTGTCAGGGACAGGGAATAGTCAGCCCCAGCATTTT
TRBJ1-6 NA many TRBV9 CASSEGGESPLHF TGTGCCAGCAGCGAGGGGGGTGAATCACCCCTCCACTTT
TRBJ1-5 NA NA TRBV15 CATSSDGPQPQHF TGTGCCACCAGCAGTGATGGTCCTCAGCCCCAGCATTTT
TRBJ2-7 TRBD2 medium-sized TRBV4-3 CASSQDWQGGKQYF TGCGCCAGCAGCCAAGATTGGCAGGGAGGGAAGCAGTACTTC
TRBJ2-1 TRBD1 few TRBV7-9 CASSLHRQGRVLGPSTREQFF TGTGCCAGCAGCTTACACAGACAGGGAAGGGTACTCGGACCCTCCACACGTGAGCAGTTCTTC
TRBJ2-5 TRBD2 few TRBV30 CAWSVKLGGLGSRPKETQYF TGTGCCTGGAGTGTAAAATTGGGAGGGCTCGGTTCCCGTCCGAAAGAGACCCAGTACTTC